What follows describes a single TCR beta chain. Antigen: not known. This specimen comes from a study of T-cell memory formation after mild COVID-19. Study-wide background: Largely donor-specific TCR clusters were found. Notes on the study in general: The finding that pre-infection memory included some responding clones suggested that cross-reactive memory joined.

The authors produced TCR alpha and TCR beta cDNA libraries with sample barcodes and UMIs by 5'RACE using constant-segment primers. TCRdb called the 5' RACE reads again in MiXCR, with one record for every CDR3 protein. There are around 200,000 distinct CDR3 sequences in the sample; approximately 16% occur only once, and just over 2% lies in the top ten. Trimming took 6 bases from V and 11 from J, leaving 11 bases between them. CDR3 length: 11 residues. The V gene is TRBV12-3 or TRBV12-4, the J gene TRBJ2-1; D ambiguous. The sequence came from an adult woman who had mild COVID-19 (a few samples of this study predate the infection). Cell type and time point are not known. Material: PBMCs or a T cell subset sorted from them (not recorded which). CDR3: CASSLGEKQFF. CDR3 sequence (DNA): TGTGCCAGCAGCCTCGGTGAGAAGCAGTTCTTC.